This T cell receptor (beta chain) came from a study of T cells in Graves' hyperthyroidism and ophthalmopathy. Turning to the study itself: Peripheral blood collection took place at initial diagnosis, before any treatment.

It was considered stable Graves' hyperthyroidism when ophthalmopathy did not progress within 18 months. What was amplified from RNA transcripts were TCR beta CDR3 regions. HTBI primers were employed in a first-round RT-PCR of the TCR CDR3. TCRdb reprocessed the multiplex PCR reads via MiXCR and lists one record per CDR3 protein. The data hold about 740,000 distinct CDR3 sequences, with 12% to 15% observed a single time. This clonotype was picked up many times. Germline CDR1 reads MNHEY; CDR2 reads SVGEGT. The CDR3 totals 18 residues. V trimming: 6 bases; J trimming: 0 bases; junction bases outside the gene matches: 11.

This receptor was identified in a woman aged 18-29 years with Graves' hyperthyroidism. The specimen was blood. The chain joins TRBV6-2 or TRBV6-3 to TRBJ2-7; 13 bases agree with TRBD2. CDR3 DNA sequence: TGTGCCAGCAGGCCCCCTACTAGCGGGAGGGCGAGCTCCTACGAGCAGTACTTC. Protein: CASRPPTSGRASSYEQYF.